This TCR beta chain was retrieved from a study of T cells after yellow fever vaccination (dated by TCRdb to 2018 to 2020). About the full investigation: The SMART-Seq v4 Ultra Low Input RNA kit was used to prepare libraries from fractions with low cell numbers. To track T-cell clones before and after primary and booster YFV17D yellow fever vaccination, bulk TCR alpha and beta repertoires were sequenced longitudinally. The cohort comprised two healthy male donors, one aged 18 to 30 and one aged 30 to 39 years. Bulk PBMC replicates and cell subsets were isolated from blood drawn at multiple timepoints before and after both primary and secondary immunization.

To note about this clonotype: This clone's antigen is unknown. Qualities for individual bases were not recorded, and no much larger clone is one base off.

The treatment or condition label here, explained by the study, means: live attenuated yellow fever vaccine strain. A standard Ficoll-Paque protocol was used to isolate PBMCs from peripheral blood. CD4 and CD8 T-cell fractions were isolated with Dynabeads CD4 and CD8 positive selection kits. TriZol was used to extract RNA from bulk PBMCs, from CD4 and CD8 fractions, and from dextramer-positive and dextramer-negative fractions. The germline V gene supplies CDR1 LGHNA and CDR2 YSLEER. V trim: 0 bases; J trim: 5 bases; unmatched bases: 11. Counted from cysteine to phenylalanine, this CDR3 has 17 amino acids. Left in the record is the CDR3 DNA by itself, 51 bases read in frame from the first base. Findings and caveats that apply to the study as a whole: Only a couple of donors were included in the study, so the extent to which the findings can be generalized is limited. Most clones expanded after primary vaccination (around 96% of CD4 and 70% to 90% of CD8) were re-detected after the booster, suggesting that broad memory maintenance occurred. A small fraction of clonotypes appeared in both the CD4 and CD8 compartments, likely as a result of convergent recombination. Computational filtering was needed because FACS-sorted repertoires could contain abundant contaminating clonotypes from the bulk population. Compared with the primary T-cell response, the secondary T-cell response was faster but weaker, reaching its peak on day 5 rather than on day 15.

TCR cDNA was synthesized by 5'RACE template switching, which introduced a universal primer site and unique molecular identifiers. cDNA synthesis was primed from both the TCR alpha and TCR beta constant segments. Libraries were amplified in two PCR steps, with sample barcodes and sequencing adapters added in the second step. Libraries were sequenced on Illumina HiSeq 2500 (2x100 bp) or NovaSeq (2x150 bp). Per the original workflow: Demultiplexing of reads and collapsing into UMI consensus sequences were performed with MIGEC, and V(D)J alignment was carried out with MiXCR. Vaccine-responding clonotypes were defined with edgeR using replicate PBMC samples, requiring FDR below 0.01 and a log2 fold change above 5 up to day 15. Each bulk clonotype was labeled CD4 or CD8 based on which sequenced repertoire, CD4 or CD8, contained the clonotype at higher abundance. TCRdb's own reprocessing of the public reads used fastp at Q25 and MiXCR and kept productive beta chains. CDR3 protein duplicates are merged, each entry listing the most common genes and DNA. These V and J calls rely on TCRdb rather than the paper's analysis. The sample profile shows more than 95,000 distinct CDR3 sequences; about 7% of them were found once. Around 2.3% of the sample rests with the top ten.

The receptor's source is a man between 18 and 29 years old who received the YFV17D yellow fever vaccine. The chain is made from TRBV4-3 and TRBJ2-5; TRBD2 matches 8 bases in the middle. Here the sequenced sample was CD4+ T cells sorted from PBMCs, taken 10 days after the first yellow fever vaccination. The nucleotide sequence reads as follows: TGCGCCAGCAGCCAAGAACCTCCGCGGGGGGATGGGGAGACCCAGTACTTC. Its protein is CASSQEPPRGDGETQYF.